The 12 T cell receptor beta chains listed next were all sequenced from one sample in a study of blood T cell repertoires in COVID-19 (dated by TCRdb to the early 2020s). Library creation used the immunoSEQ multiplex PCR assay. TCRdb limited this immuneACCESS table to in-frame rearrangements with V and J called. A share of clones is missing; checked studies link under half to unresolved V genes, and the rest is unexplained. Across this sample there are more than 350,000 clones, with 70% to 90% seen only once. Approximately 1.5% of the sample lies in the top ten. The specimen was PBMCs or T cells enriched from blood (not recorded which). These receptors were taken from a woman under 30 who had been exposed to COVID-19.

The V call is TRBV5-4, the J call TRBJ2-1; TRBD2 matches at 9 bases. Germline V gene sequence: CDR1 SGHNT, CDR2 YYREEE (reference sequence). After removal of 4 bases from V and 0 bases from J, the junction contained 2 bases not matched to a gene. CDR3 length: 15 residues. CDR3 sequence reads: CASSTAGGSYNEQFF. CDR3 nucleotides: TGTGCCAGCAGCACAGCGGGGGGCTCCTACAATGAGCAGTTCTTC.

V is TRBV2 and J is TRBJ1-6; TRBD1 aligns across 7 bases. From germline, CDR1 is SNHLY and CDR2 FYNNEI. CDR3 length: 17 amino acids. Trimming took 7 bases from V and 6 from J; bases not matched to a gene: 15. The DNA of the CDR3 is TGTGCCAGCACCCCAGCAGGGGGGTTGGCAGGTAATTCACCCCTCCACTTT. It encodes CASTPAGGLAGNSPLHF.

This clone was picked up one time. V is TRBV23-1 and J is TRBJ2-7; D gene uncertain. TRBV23-1 is flagged as an ORF with uncertain function. The V gene lost 0 bases and the J gene lost 2 bases, with 11 bases spanning the gap. The CDR3 consists of 15 residues. CDR3 residues: CASSQSGPTAYEQYF. In DNA, the CDR3 is TGCGCCAGCAGTCAATCTGGGCCGACCGCCTACGAGCAGTACTTC.

The chain recombines TRBV19 with TRBJ1-3; D perhaps matches TRBD1 (5 bases). Trimming took off 7 bases at V and 2 bases at J, with 15 bases between the two ends. The germline gives CDR1 LNHDA, CDR2 SQIVND (reference sequence). CDR3 length equals 15 residues. In DNA, the CDR3 is TGTGCCAGTACCGACACAGGAACCCCTGGAAACACCATATATTTT. It is translated as CASTDTGTPGNTIYF.

The chain joins TRBV5-4 to TRBJ1-1; D gene unclear. Germline CDR1 and CDR2: SGHNT and YYREEE (reference sequence). The CDR3 consists of 14 residues. Trimming cost V 4 bases and J 4 bases, with 14 bases left between them. The CDR3 spells CASSPGGEGTEAFF. CDR3 DNA: TGTGCCAGCAGCCCGGGCGGGGAAGGCACTGAAGCTTTCTTT.

The V gene is TRBV30, the J gene TRBJ1-4, with D perhaps TRBD1 (5 bases). The germline CDR1 and CDR2 sequences are GTSNPN and SVGIG (reference sequence). The germline V and J ends were trimmed by 0 bases and 11 bases, with 13 bases remaining between them. The CDR3 runs 13 residues. In DNA, the CDR3 is TGTGCCTGGAGTGTGACACAGGTTGACAAACTGTTTTTT. It codes for CAWSVTQVDKLFF.

The CDR3 protein is CASSIFGGQETQYF. The CDR3 DNA reads TGTGCCAGTAGTATATTCGGGGGGCAAGAGACCCAGTACTTC. The rearrangement joins TRBV19 to TRBJ2-5, with TRBD2 matching over 7 bases. V lost 2 bases and J lost 2; bases outside the gene matches: 2. In germline, CDR1 is LNHDA, CDR2 SQIVND (reference sequence). The CDR3 length is 14 residues.

This clone showed up just once. The chain recombines TRBV29-1 with TRBJ2-7; tentatively, D is TRBD2 (7 bases). Trimming cost V 7 bases and J 2 bases, with 15 bases left between them. CDR1 is SQVTM and CDR2 is ANQGSEA in the germline V gene. CDR3 size: 13 residues. The DNA of the CDR3 is TGCAGCGGGTACAGGGAGGGGACCTACGAGCAGTACTTC. Protein: CSGYREGTYEQYF.

This chain links TRBV11-2 with TRBJ2-5; 9 nucleotides align to TRBD1. Germline lookup yields CDR1 SGHAT and CDR2 FQNNGV. The CDR3 consists of 19 residues. Germline trimming cut 3 bases from V and 1 base from J; bases unmatched to any gene: 15. DNA of the CDR3: TGTGCCAGCAGCTTTAACGGTGAGGGGACAGGGATGCGCCAAGAGACCCAGTACTTC. Encoded protein: CASSFNGEGTGMRQETQYF. Looking up the rest from reference TRBV11-2 and TRBJ2-5 gives the full variable domain: EAGVAQSPRYKIIEKRQSVAFWCNPISGHATLYWYQQILGQGPKLLIQFQNNGVVDDSQLPKDRFSAERLKGVDSTLKIQPAKLEDSAVYLCASSFNGEGTGMRQETQYFGPGTRLLVL.

V and J are TRBV20-1 and TRBJ1-1, with D possibly TRBD1 on 6 matching bases. The CDR3 is 13 amino acids. Deletions cut 3 bases from V and 11 bases from J, with 19 bases between. From germline, CDR1 is DFQATT and CDR2 SNEGSKA (reference sequence). The CDR3, as DNA: TGCAGTGCTAGTGCGGACAGCTTGCCGGGGGCTTTCTTT. It yields the protein CSASADSLPGAFF.

This clone was picked up one time. This chain joins TRBV28 and TRBJ1-2, with D maybe TRBD1 (6 bases). Per germline, CDR1 MDHEN and CDR2 SYDVKM. V gave up 7 bases and J gave up 4 bases, with 13 bases separating them. This CDR3 spans 13 amino acids. The CDR3 sequence is CASIGGPGYGYTF. CDR3 coding DNA: TGTGCCAGCATAGGGGGACCGGGCTATGGCTACACCTTC.

The chain uses TRBV19 and TRBJ2-7; 9 bases align to TRBD1. Germline V gene sequence: CDR1 LNHDA, CDR2 SQIVND (reference sequence). The CDR3 is 14 amino acids. J lost 5 bases, V lost 10 bases, and 12 bases had no gene match. The CDR3 DNA is TGTGCCACGTCCCGGGACAGGGTAAGCGACGAGCAGTACTTC. This sequence encodes CATSRDRVSDEQYF.